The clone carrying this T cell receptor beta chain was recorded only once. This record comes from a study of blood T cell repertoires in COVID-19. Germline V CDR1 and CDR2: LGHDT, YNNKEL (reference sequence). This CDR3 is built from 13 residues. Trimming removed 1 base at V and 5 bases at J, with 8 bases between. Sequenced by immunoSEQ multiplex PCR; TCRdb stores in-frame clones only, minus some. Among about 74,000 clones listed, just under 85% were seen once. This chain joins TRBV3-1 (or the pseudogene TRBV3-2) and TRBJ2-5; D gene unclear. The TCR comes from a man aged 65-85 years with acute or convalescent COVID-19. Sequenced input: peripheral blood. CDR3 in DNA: TGTGCCAGCAGCCAAGTCCGGTGGGAGACCCAGTACTTC. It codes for CASSQVRWETQYF.